The present T cell receptor (beta chain) was sequenced within a study of blood T cell repertoires in COVID-19. Study-level information: The origin of the acute and convalescent COVID-19 samples was the United States, Italy and Spain.

Germline CDR1 reads SGHTA; CDR2 reads FQGNSA. This CDR3 region has 15 residues. V dropped 7 bases and J dropped 1 base, with 16 bases sitting between them. Assay: immunoSEQ multiplex PCR; the TCRdb copy retains only in-frame clones and omits some. The sample records just under 60,000 clones, 80% to 85% being singletons. The receptor comes from a man older than 75 with COVID-19, enrolled during active disease. Sequencing was done on a sample of peripheral blood. This sequence joins TRBV7-2 and TRBJ1-1; tentative D call: TRBD1 (5 bases). CDR3 in DNA: TGTGCCAGCACCTCTTACACAGGAAGGAACACTGAAGCTTTCTTT. It specifies CASTSYTGRNTEAFF.